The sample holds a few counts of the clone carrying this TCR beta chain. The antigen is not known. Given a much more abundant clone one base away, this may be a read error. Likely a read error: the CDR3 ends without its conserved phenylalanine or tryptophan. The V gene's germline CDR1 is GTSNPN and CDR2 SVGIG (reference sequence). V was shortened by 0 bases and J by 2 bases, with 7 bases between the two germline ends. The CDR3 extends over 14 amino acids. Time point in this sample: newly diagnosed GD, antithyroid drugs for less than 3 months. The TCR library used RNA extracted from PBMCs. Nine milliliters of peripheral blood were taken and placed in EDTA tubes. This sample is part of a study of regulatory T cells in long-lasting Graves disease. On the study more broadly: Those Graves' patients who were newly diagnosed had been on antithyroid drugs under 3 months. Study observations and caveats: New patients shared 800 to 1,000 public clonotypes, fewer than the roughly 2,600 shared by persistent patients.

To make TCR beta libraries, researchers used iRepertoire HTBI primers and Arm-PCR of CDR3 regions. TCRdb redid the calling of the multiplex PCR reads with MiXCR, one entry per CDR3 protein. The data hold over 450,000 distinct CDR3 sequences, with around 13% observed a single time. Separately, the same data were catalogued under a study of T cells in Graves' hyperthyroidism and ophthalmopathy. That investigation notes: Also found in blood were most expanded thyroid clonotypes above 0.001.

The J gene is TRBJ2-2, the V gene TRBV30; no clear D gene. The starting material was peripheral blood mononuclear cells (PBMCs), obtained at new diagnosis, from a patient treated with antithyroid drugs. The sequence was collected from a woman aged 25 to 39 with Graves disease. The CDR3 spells CAWSVGLNTGELFL. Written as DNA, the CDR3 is TGTGCCTGGAGTGTTGGGCTTAACACCGGGGAGCTGTTTCTT.